This record looks at one T cell receptor beta chain sequence and its context. Per the study methods: Amplifying reference gene primers gave estimates of nucleated cell counts. The repertoire was sequenced with immunoSEQ multiplex PCR; TCRdb's copy has only in-frame clones and lacks some. V, J and clone size were drawn from that table, and D and trimming were deduced from the DNA. The top ten clones hold more than 7.5% of a sample with about 480,000 clones, roughly nine tenths of them seen once. The data were obtained in a study of blood T cell repertoires in COVID-19. Whole-study context: Both acute and convalescent COVID-19 samples were obtained from the United States, Italy and Spain.

Clinical histories supplied by participants themselves formed the basis of cohort assignment. This TCR was recovered from a woman aged 60-70 years who had recovered from COVID-19. The sequencing input was PBMCs or T cells enriched from blood (not recorded which).

The CDR3 spells CASNEKGVSYTF. CDR3 bases: TGTGCCAGCAACGAAAAAGGGGTGAGCTACACCTTC. The chain uses TRBV5-6 and TRBJ1-2; TRBD1 is a possible D gene (5 bases). CDR3 length equals 12 residues. V dropped 6 bases and J dropped 9 bases, with 15 bases sitting between them. Germline loops: CDR1 SGHDT, CDR2 YYEEEE.